This TCR beta chain emerged from a study of early T cells in non-severe SARS-CoV-2 infection (dated by TCRdb to the early 2020s). Describing the broader study: Bulk RNA from unsorted whole blood was used for TCR sequencing, so alpha and beta chains could not be paired. General study outcomes and caveats: Matching against VDJdb was skewed toward anti-spike CD8 responses, likely underestimated virus-specific expansions, and missed private and CD4 specificities.

Library preparation used 5' RACE. This sample was sequenced with a NextSeq 500. In the TCR library protocol, unique molecular identifiers were attached to individual cDNA molecules to correct for PCR bias and sequencing error. TCR alpha and beta chains were both sequenced, and the abundances of alpha and beta sequences in each sample were closely correlated with each other. Under the source paper's analysis protocol: Decombinator V4 was used to annotate the V gene, J gene and CDR3 of the TCR sequences. Expanded TCRs were defined as changing significantly between any two time points under a Poisson model with p below 0.0001. TCR abundances were normalised to the total number of TCRs sequenced per sample and were expressed as counts per million. TRAV1-2 paired with TRAJ12, TRAJ20 or TRAJ33 defined MAIT TCRs, while TRAV10 paired with TRAJ18 defined iNKT TCRs. A search of VDJdb, accessed on 1 November 2021, was run for TCRs annotated to CMV, EBV and SARS-CoV-2, with TCRs annotated for multiple antigens excluded. TCRdb handled the public reads itself, with Q25 trimming in fastp and clone calling in MiXCR, and kept productive beta chains. Entries are consolidated by CDR3 protein sequence, retaining the most common genes and DNA. In this record, the V and J calls reflect TCRdb's handling and not the investigators' own analysis. The table for this sample lists tens of thousands of distinct CDR3 sequences; approximately 10% of them were counted only once. Under 15% of the sample belongs to the ten largest clones.

This was a case-control study nested in a cohort of healthcare workers in London, UK, who had nasopharyngeal swab PCR tests and blood samples taken every week. Healthcare workers were enrolled in the week of the UK lockdown, from 23 to 31 March 2020, and were followed every week for up to roughly 15 weeks. This clonotype counts as medium-sized (0.01 to 0.1%). Its cognate antigen has yet to be identified. No qualities accompany the bases; no much larger clone lies one base away. The junction shows trimming of 9 bases on V and 6 bases on J, plus 15 bases between the germline ends. Taken from cysteine to phenylalanine, the CDR3 has 13 residues. CDR3 DNA only is kept here, 39 bases in frame from base 1. The germline V gene provides CDR1 MNHEY and CDR2 SVGAGI.

The V and J segments used are TRBV6-5 and TRBJ2-1; TRBD1 is a weak D gene call, 6 bases matching. This receptor was taken from an adult who was a healthcare worker with PCR-confirmed SARS-CoV-2 infection or an uninfected control (not recorded which). The sequencing sample was made of whole blood. The CDR3 reads CASALGQINEQFF. The nucleotide sequence is TGTGCCAGTGCTTTGGGACAAATCAATGAGCAGTTCTTC.